The 24 T cell receptor beta chains below come from one sample, sequenced in a study of neurological immune-mediated disorders. TCRdb redid the calling of the 5' RACE reads with MiXCR, one entry per CDR3 protein. The sample lists about 62,000 distinct CDR3 sequences; under 5.5% were seen once. Sequencing input: PBMCs. The origin of the receptors is a woman aged 45-65 years with multiple sclerosis.

This clonotype was detected many times. CDR3 loop: CASSLETTDTQYF. CDR3 coding DNA: TGTGCCAGCAGCCTGGAAACGACAGATACGCAGTATTTT. The V and J genes are TRBV5-4 and TRBJ2-3; D unresolved. The ends were cut back, 4 bases at V and 3 bases at J, with 9 bases in the middle. Germline V CDR1 and CDR2: SGHNT, YYREEE (reference sequence). CDR3 size: 13 residues.

This clonotype was detected many times. The genes are TRBV28 and TRBJ2-7, with D unclear. The CDR3 spans 14 residues. The germline gives CDR1 MDHEN, CDR2 SYDVKM. V was trimmed by 4 bases and J by 1 base, leaving 11 bases between them. CDR3 sequence reads: CASSSTETSYEQYF. The CDR3 nucleotides read TGTGCCAGCAGTTCGACGGAAACGTCCTACGAGCAGTACTTC.

This clonotype was counted at least ten times. This chain links TRBV5-1 with TRBJ2-5, with D maybe TRBD2 (6 bases). This CDR3 comprises 15 residues. The germline V gene has CDR1 SGHRS and CDR2 YFSETQ. Trimming cost V 0 bases and J 3 bases, with 12 bases left between them. CDR3 DNA sequence: TGCGCCAGCAGCTTGGCCGCTGCGGGGAAAGAGACCCAGTACTTC. This codes for CASSLAAAGKETQYF. Looking up the rest from reference TRBV5-1 and TRBJ2-5 gives the full variable domain: KAGVTQTPRYLIKTRGQQVTLSCSPISGHRSVSWYQQTPGQGLQFLFEYFSETQRNKGNFPGRFSGRQFSNSRSEMNVSTLELGDSALYLCASSLAAAGKETQYFGPGTRLLVL.

The V and J genes are TRBV7-3 and TRBJ2-2, with D possibly being TRBD2 (6 bases). Trimming left V 5 bases short and J 0 bases short, with 13 bases between. The CDR3 sequence is 16 residues long. Germline values: CDR1 SGHTA, CDR2 FQGTGA. The CDR3 here is CASSPSAGTNTGELFF. The CDR3 DNA sequence: TGTGCCAGCAGCCCCTCGGCGGGAACGAACACCGGGGAGCTGTTTTTT. The full variable domain, completed using reference TRBV7-3 and TRBJ2-2, is GAGVSQTPSNKVTEKGKYVELRCDPISGHTALYWYRQSLGQGPEFLIYFQGTGAADDSGLPNDRFFAVRPEGSVSTLKIQRTERGDSAVYLCASSPSAGTNTGELFFGEGSRLTVL.

Worth noting for this clonotype: Its ends do not fully match the called genes, so a read error is possible. The chain carries TRBV4-1 and TRBJ1-2; D is undetermined. The germline CDR1 and CDR2 sequences are MGHRA and YSYEKL. CDR3 length: 15 amino acids. Here the CDR3 DNA reads TGCGCCAGCAGCCACCCCTCGGGAATTTCCTATGGCTACATCTTC. This sequence encodes CASSHPSGISYGYIF.

This clonotype has at least ten counts. This chain connects TRBV7-3 to TRBJ2-1; D is ambiguous. This CDR3 spans 12 amino acids. The germline V and J ends were trimmed by 2 bases and 9 bases, with 8 bases remaining between them. Germline CDR1 SGHTA, CDR2 FQGTGA. The CDR3 protein is CASSLYAGEQFF. DNA for the CDR3: TGTGCCAGCAGCTTATATGCCGGTGAGCAGTTCTTC.

This clonotype occurred a few times. Mismatch with germline at one junction end may stem from a read error. The rearrangement joins TRBV20-1 to TRBJ1-6, with D perhaps matching TRBD1 (5 bases). This CDR3 spans 14 amino acids. Germline V gene data show CDR1 as DFQATT and CDR2 as SNEGSKA (reference sequence). DNA of the CDR3: TGCAGTGCTAGAGACCGGGGGGTAAATTCACCCCTCAACTTT. It is translated as CSARDRGVNSPLNF.

This clonotype was seen ten or more times. The chain has TRBV20-1 and TRBJ2-3, with no clear D. The germline V gene has CDR1 DFQATT and CDR2 SNEGSKA (reference sequence). V was shortened by 3 bases and J by 0 bases, with 4 bases between the two germline ends. The CDR3 loop spans 12 amino acids. In DNA, the CDR3 is TGCAGTGCTAGCCCAAGCACAGATACGCAGTATTTT. Its translation: CSASPSTDTQYF.

At least ten counts were recorded for this clonotype. V and J are TRBV7-9 and TRBJ2-3; D may be TRBD1 (5 bases). CDR1 and CDR2 (germline): SEHNR, FQNEAQ (reference sequence). This CDR3 is built from 12 residues. V lost 11 bases to trimming and J lost 6 bases, with 15 bases between them. The CDR3, as DNA: TGTGCCGGCCATCCCTCAGGGGATACGCAGTATTTT. It codes for CAGHPSGDTQYF. Complete variable domain (other parts from reference TRBV7-9 and TRBJ2-3): DTGVSQNPRHKITKRGQNVTFRCDPISEHNRLYWYRQTLGQGPEFLTYFQNEAQLEKSRLLSDRFSAERPKGSFSTLEIQRTEQGDSAMYLCAGHPSGDTQYFGPGTRLTVL.

The chain uses TRBV2 and TRBJ1-5, with 7 bases that match TRBD1. Germline trimming cut 7 bases from V and 6 bases from J; bases unmatched to any gene: 12. The CDR3 length is 15 residues. Germline values: CDR1 SNHLY, CDR2 FYNNEI. For the CDR3, the DNA is TGTGCCAGCAAGGGGTTAGGGGGCGCGGGTCAGCCCCAGCATTTT. Translation gives CASKGLGGAGQPQHF.

In this sample, this clonotype turned up many times. The V and J genes are TRBV5-1 and TRBJ2-2; unclear D gene. Germline V gene data show CDR1 as SGHRS and CDR2 as YFSETQ. V lost 0 bases and J 7 bases, leaving 13 bases between the germline ends. The CDR3 length is 15 residues. The CDR3 loop is CASSLGASERGELFF. Written as DNA, the CDR3 is TGCGCCAGCAGCTTGGGTGCTAGTGAGCGCGGGGAGCTGTTTTTT.

This clonotype has a handful of counts. The rearrangement uses TRBV7-2 and TRBJ2-3; D gene uncertain. The ends were cut back, 5 bases at V and 8 bases at J, with 11 bases in the middle. CDR1 and CDR2 (germline): SGHTA, FQGNSA. The CDR3 loop spans 12 amino acids. CDR3 region: CASSLALVTQYF. The CDR3 DNA reads TGTGCCAGCAGCCTCGCCCTTGTTACGCAGTATTTT.

This clonotype has a count of ten or more. The rearrangement uses TRBV20-1 and TRBJ2-5, with TRBD2 matching 12 bases. The CDR3 sequence is 14 residues long. Unmatched junction bases numbered 2, after V lost 3 bases and J lost 3 bases. Per the germline V gene, CDR1 is DFQATT and CDR2 is SNEGSKA (reference sequence). Here the CDR3 reads CSASRLAGEETQYF. The CDR3, as DNA: TGCAGTGCTAGCAGACTAGCGGGGGAAGAGACCCAGTACTTC.

This clonotype occurred many times. This chain connects TRBV12-3 or TRBV12-4 to TRBJ2-2, with unresolved D. Trimming pared 3 bases from V and 1 base from J, leaving 12 bases between. The CDR3 spans 16 residues. This chain's CDR3 is CASSFRQPMNTGELFF. CDR3 nucleotide sequence: TGTGCCAGCAGTTTTAGGCAGCCTATGAACACCGGGGAGCTGTTTTTT.

This chain joins TRBV11-2 and TRBJ1-2; 7 nucleotides align to TRBD1. The V gene's germline CDR1 is SGHAT and CDR2 FQNNGV. After removal of 4 bases from V and 4 bases from J, the junction contained 6 bases not matched to a gene. The CDR3 extends over 14 amino acids. CDR3 sequence reads: CASSSRQGTYGYTF. In DNA form, the CDR3 reads TGTGCCAGCAGCTCAAGACAGGGAACCTATGGCTACACCTTC.

Note on this clonotype: A read error may be the cause here, since a much bigger clone is one base away. V usage is TRBV7-9 and J usage is TRBJ1-1; D uncertain. With 5 bases removed from V and 4 bases from J, the gap between germline ends came to 11 bases. Germline V gene lookup returns CDR1 SEHNR and CDR2 FQNEAQ (reference sequence). The CDR3 loop spans 13 amino acids. The CDR3 DNA reads TGTGCCAGCAGCCTACAGTGGGGCACTGAAGCTTTCTTT. Protein sequence: CASSLQWGTEAFF.

This sequence joins TRBV27 and TRBJ1-2; D is possibly TRBD1 (6 bases). V shed 4 bases and J shed 1 base, with 7 bases lying between them. The CDR3 has 13 amino acids. Germline values: CDR1 MNHEY, CDR2 SMNVEV (reference sequence). This chain's CDR3 is CASSSDSNYGYTF. DNA of the CDR3: TGTGCCAGCAGTTCGGACAGTAACTATGGCTACACCTTC.

The table lists this clonotype with many counts. The rearrangement links TRBV6-6 to TRBJ2-5; TRBD2 agrees at 11 bases. The V segment lost 5 bases and the J segment 5 bases; nucleotides outside the gene matches: 10. The germline CDR1 and CDR2 sequences are MNHNY and SVGAGI (reference sequence). The CDR3 length is 16 residues. In nucleotides, the CDR3 is TGTGCCAGCAGTACGTTTAGCGGGGGGGCGGCGGAGACCCAGTACTTC. It specifies CASSTFSGGAAETQYF.

The table lists this clonotype with many counts. The rearrangement links TRBV7-2 to TRBJ1-1; 7 bases match TRBD1. This CDR3 has 13 residues. V gave up 3 bases and J gave up 10 bases; unmatched junction bases: 8. Germline V lookup: CDR1 SGHTA, CDR2 FQGNSA. Written as DNA, the CDR3 is TGTGCCAGCAGCTTCAGACAGGGAGGGTTAGCTTTCTTT. Translated, it gives CASSFRQGGLAFF.

This clonotype occurred many times. This chain uses TRBV12-3 or TRBV12-4 with TRBJ2-3; D ambiguous. Trimming shortened V by 3 bases and J by 8 bases, and 9 bases separated the two germline ends. The CDR3 sequence is 12 residues long. DNA for the CDR3: TGTGCCAGCAGTTTTACAGTAGGTACGCAGTATTTT. Translating it yields CASSFTVGTQYF.

This clonotype was seen at least ten times. The chain carries TRBV3-1 and TRBJ1-1; perhaps TRBD1 as D (5 bases). V was cut by 4 bases and J by 2 bases, with 14 bases left in between. CDR3 length equals 15 residues. The V gene's germline CDR1 is LGHDT and CDR2 YNNKEL (reference sequence). This CDR3 is CASSPGALGNTEAFF. CDR3 nucleotide sequence: TGTGCCAGCAGCCCTGGGGCCCTTGGAAACACTGAAGCTTTCTTT. The whole variable domain, remainder taken from reference TRBV3-1 and TRBJ1-1, is DTAVSQTPKYLVTQMGNDKSIKCEQNLGHDTMYWYKQDSKKFLKIMFSYNNKELIINETVPNRFSPKSPDKAHLNLHINSLELGDSAVYFCASSPGALGNTEAFFGQGTRLTVV.

Many counts were recorded for this clonotype. The chain couples TRBV9 to TRBJ1-1, with TRBD1 as a possible D gene (6 bases). V was clipped by 3 bases and J by 4 bases, with 16 bases between them. This CDR3 region has 15 residues. From germline, CDR1 is SGDLS and CDR2 YYNGEE. In nucleotides, the CDR3 is TGTGCCAGCAGCGCACGACAGGCCTGGAGCACTGAAGCTTTCTTT. The encoded protein is CASSARQAWSTEAFF.

This clonotype was counted many times. The rearrangement uses TRBV3-1 and TRBJ1-1, with a weak D call TRBD1 (6 bases). Trimming took off 2 bases at V and 1 base at J, with 8 bases between the two ends. The CDR3 contains 14 residues. Germline loops: CDR1 LGHDT, CDR2 YNNKEL (reference sequence). The CDR3 protein is CASSQRGRNTEAFF. In DNA, the CDR3 is TGTGCCAGCAGCCAAAGGGGGAGGAACACTGAAGCTTTCTTT. Based on the CDR3 plus reference TRBV3-1 and TRBJ1-1, the full variable domain is DTAVSQTPKYLVTQMGNDKSIKCEQNLGHDTMYWYKQDSKKFLKIMFSYNNKELIINETVPNRFSPKSPDKAHLNLHINSLELGDSAVYFCASSQRGRNTEAFFGQGTRLTVV.

This clonotype was recorded many times. The chain is built from TRBV20-1 and TRBJ1-2, with 7 bases identical to TRBD1. The CDR3 runs to 13 residues. The V gene end was trimmed by 7 bases and the J gene end by 2 bases; junction bases not matched to a gene: 7. CDR1 is DFQATT, CDR2 SNEGSKA, per germline (reference sequence). The CDR3 DNA follows: TGCAGTGGAGAGGGGACAGAGAACTATGGCTACACCTTC. It yields the protein CSGEGTENYGYTF.